One sample yielded the 6 T cell receptor beta chains listed below, sequenced in a study of cytomegalovirus exposure and HLA in healthy donors. PCR used 60 Vbeta primers and 13 Jbeta primers. Data came from immunoSEQ multiplex PCR; TCRdb stores just in-frame clones and leaves some out. The sample yields about 130,000 clones, 82% seen once. Sequencing was done on a sample of PBMCs. These receptors were obtained from a male donor in good health and CMV-seropositive.

The table lists this clone with a few counts. The chain links TRBV9 to TRBJ2-7; 9 bases are a match to TRBD1. J gave up 5 bases and V 3 bases, and 3 bases lay outside the gene matches. CDR3 length: 13 residues. Germline assignment: CDR1 SGDLS and CDR2 YYNGEE. CDR3 amino acids: CASSAGQGNEQYF. In nucleotides, the CDR3 is TGTGCCAGCAGCGCCGGACAGGGGAACGAGCAGTACTTC. Looking up the rest from reference TRBV9 and TRBJ2-7 gives the full variable domain: DSGVTQTPKHLITATGQRVTLRCSPRSGDLSVYWYQQSLDQGLQFLIQYYNGEERAKGNILERFSAQQFPDLHSELNLSSLELGDSALYFCASSAGQGNEQYFGPGTRLTVT.

This clone was seen a single time. The chain is built from TRBV29-1 and TRBJ2-7; maybe TRBD1 (5 bases). This CDR3 has 14 residues. Looked up from germline, CDR1 is SQVTM and CDR2 is ANQGSEA. V lost 6 bases to trimming and J lost 2 bases, with 17 bases between them. The CDR3 here is CSVTRAHATYEQYF. CDR3 DNA sequence: TGCAGCGTAACCAGGGCCCACGCAACCTACGAGCAGTACTTC.

This clone was observed a single time. The V and J genes are TRBV6-5 and TRBJ2-7; 11 bases agree with TRBD2. This CDR3 has 14 residues. The ends lost 6 bases at V and 3 bases at J; junction bases unmatched: 4. The germline gives CDR1 MNHEY, CDR2 SVGAGI. The CDR3 loop is CASSVAGGDYEQYF. CDR3 bases: TGTGCCAGCAGCGTAGCGGGAGGGGACTACGAGCAGTACTTC.

The chain employs TRBV5-5 and TRBJ1-1; no firm D call. Trimming left V 2 bases short and J 1 base short, with 9 bases between. This CDR3 comprises 14 residues. Per germline, CDR1 SGHKS and CDR2 YYEKEE (reference sequence). CDR3 DNA sequence: TGTGCCAGCAGCTTCGCCGGAGAGAACACTGAAGCTTTCTTT. This gives the protein CASSFAGENTEAFF. Drawing the rest from reference TRBV5-5 and TRBJ1-1, the complete variable domain is DAGVTQSPTHLIKTRGQQVTLRCSPISGHKSVSWYQQVLGQGPQFIFQYYEKEERGRGNFPDRFSARQFPNYSSELNVNALLLGDSALYLCASSFAGENTEAFFGQGTRLTVV.

The chain has TRBV11-1 and TRBJ1-1, with 9 positions matching TRBD1. The CDR3 contains 15 residues. J gave up 5 bases and V 3 bases, and 7 bases lay outside the gene matches. Per germline, CDR1 SGHAT and CDR2 FQDESV (reference sequence). CDR3 loop: CASSLLGQGDTEAFF. CDR3 in DNA: TGTGCCAGCAGCTTGCTGGGACAGGGCGATACTGAAGCTTTCTTT.

The V call is TRBV7-2, the J call TRBJ1-2; 10 bases are a match to TRBD1. The CDR3 is 16 amino acids. The V and J ends lost 2 bases and 7 bases, in that order; junction bases with no gene match: 10. Germline-derived CDR1 and CDR2 are SGHTA and FQGNSA. This chain's CDR3 is CASSLTPRTGGLGYTF. The CDR3 region has the DNA TGTGCCAGCAGCTTAACCCCACGGACAGGGGGGCTTGGCTACACCTTC.